Sequencing of this T cell receptor (beta chain) was carried out in a study of cytomegalovirus exposure and HLA in healthy donors. Germline CDR1 reads MDHEN; CDR2 reads SYDVKM. J lost 7 bases, V lost 4 bases, and 14 bases had no gene match. The CDR3 length is 16 residues. In the PCR, 60 Vbeta and 13 Jbeta primers were used. Profiling relied on immunoSEQ multiplex PCR, and the TCRdb table lists in-frame clones only, not all of them. The table lists approximately 150,000 clones, roughly 70% of them singletons. Sequencing was done on a sample of PBMCs. The TCR originated in a male donor in good health and CMV-seronegative. The rearrangement uses TRBV28 and TRBJ1-2, with 8 bases that match TRBD1. CDR3 in amino acids: CASSSPSQGGTGGYTF. Here the CDR3 DNA reads TGTGCCAGCAGTTCCCCGTCACAGGGGGGGACGGGTGGCTACACCTTC.